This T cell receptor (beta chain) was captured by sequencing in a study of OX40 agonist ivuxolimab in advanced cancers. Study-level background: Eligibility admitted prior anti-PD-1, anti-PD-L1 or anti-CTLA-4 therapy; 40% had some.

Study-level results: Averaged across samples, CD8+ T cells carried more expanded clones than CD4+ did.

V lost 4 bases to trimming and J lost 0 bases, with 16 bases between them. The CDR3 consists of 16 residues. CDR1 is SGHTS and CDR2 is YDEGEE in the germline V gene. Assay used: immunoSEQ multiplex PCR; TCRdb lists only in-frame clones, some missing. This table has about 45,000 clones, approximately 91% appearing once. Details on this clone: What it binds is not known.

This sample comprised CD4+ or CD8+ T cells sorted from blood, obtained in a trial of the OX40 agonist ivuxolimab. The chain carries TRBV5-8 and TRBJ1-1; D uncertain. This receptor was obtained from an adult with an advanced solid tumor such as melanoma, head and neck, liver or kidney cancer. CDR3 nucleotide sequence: TGTGCCAGCAGCCAGTGGGCATCTGGATTGAACACTGAAGCTTTCTTT. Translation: CASSQWASGLNTEAFF. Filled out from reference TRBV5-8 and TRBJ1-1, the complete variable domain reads EAGVTQSPTHLIKTRGQQATLRCSPISGHTSVYWYQQALGLGLQFLLWYDEGEERNRGNFPPRFSGRQFPNYSSELNVNALELEDSALYLCASSQWASGLNTEAFFGQGTRLTVV.